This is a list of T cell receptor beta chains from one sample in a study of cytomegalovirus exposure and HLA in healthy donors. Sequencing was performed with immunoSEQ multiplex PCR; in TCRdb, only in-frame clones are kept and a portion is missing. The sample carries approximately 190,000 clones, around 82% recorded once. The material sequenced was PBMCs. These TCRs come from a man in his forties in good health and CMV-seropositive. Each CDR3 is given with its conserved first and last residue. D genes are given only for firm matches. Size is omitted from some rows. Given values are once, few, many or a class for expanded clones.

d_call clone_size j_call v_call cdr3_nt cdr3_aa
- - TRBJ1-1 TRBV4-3 TGCGCCAGCAGCCAAGGTGCAGGGATGAACACTGAAGCTTTCTTT CASSQGAGMNTEAFF
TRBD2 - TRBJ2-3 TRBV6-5 TGTGCCAGCAGTTACAGGGTAGCGGGAGGGGCAGATACGCAGTATTTT CASSYRVAGGADTQYF
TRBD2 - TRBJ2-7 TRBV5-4 TGTGCCAGCAGCATCGTAAGGACTAGCGGGAGCTACGAGCAGTACTTC CASSIVRTSGSYEQYF
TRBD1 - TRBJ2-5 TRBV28 TGTGCCAGCAGTTTAGGGACAGACCAAGAGACCCAGTACTTC CASSLGTDQETQYF
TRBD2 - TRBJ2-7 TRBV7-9 TGTGCCAGCAGCTTTTCCCCTAGCGGGGGATACGAACTCGAGCAGTACTTC CASSFSPSGGYELEQYF
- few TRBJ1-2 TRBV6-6 TGTGCCAGCAGTTACTCGGGGGGAAACTATGGCTACACCTTC CASSYSGGNYGYTF
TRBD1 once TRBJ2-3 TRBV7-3 TGTGCCAGCAGCTACCGGAGGACAGGTGAAGATACGCAGTATTTT CASSYRRTGEDTQYF
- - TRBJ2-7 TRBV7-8 TGTGCCAGCAGCTCTAAACCGGGACTTAGCTCCTACGAGCAGTACTTC CASSSKPGLSSYEQYF
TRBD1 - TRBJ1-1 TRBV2 TGTGCCAGCGGCACAGGGGCTAGGGCTTTCTTT CASGTGARAFF
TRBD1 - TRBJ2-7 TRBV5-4 TGTGCCAGCAGCTTGCGGGACAGGGTCGGTGCGGACTACGAGCAGTACTTC CASSLRDRVGADYEQYF
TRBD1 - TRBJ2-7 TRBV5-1 TGCGCCAGCAGCTCCGGCCGGGGACAGGGGACGAGCGAGCAGTACTTC CASSSGRGQGTSEQYF
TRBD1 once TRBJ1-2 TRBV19 TGTGCCAGCAGGGGACAGGGTGTAAGTGGCTACACCTTC CASRGQGVSGYTF
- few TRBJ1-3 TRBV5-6 TGTGCCAGCAGCTTGAGACAGGCTGGAAACACCATATATTTT CASSLRQAGNTIYF
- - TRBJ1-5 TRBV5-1 TGCGCCAGCAGCTTGGGGCCGACAGCAGACAATCAGCCCCAGCATTTT CASSLGPTADNQPQHF
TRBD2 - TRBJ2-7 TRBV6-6 TGTGCCAGCAGTTACGAGCGGGAGGGCTACTACGAGCAGTACTTC CASSYEREGYYEQYF
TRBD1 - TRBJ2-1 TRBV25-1 TGTGCCAGCAGTGCCGATCCGGGACAGGGGGCGCCTGATGAGCAGTTCTTC CASSADPGQGAPDEQFF
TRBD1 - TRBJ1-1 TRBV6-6 TGTGCCAGCAGACATGGACAGGGGACGGTGAACACTGAAGCTTTCTTT CASRHGQGTVNTEAFF
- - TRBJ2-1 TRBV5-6 TGTGCCAGCAGCAAACAGCGGCCTTATTCTAATGAGCAGTTCTTC CASSKQRPYSNEQFF
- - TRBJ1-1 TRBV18 TGTGCCAGCTCACCTTGGGACACCGACACTGAAGCTTTCTTT CASSPWDTDTEAFF